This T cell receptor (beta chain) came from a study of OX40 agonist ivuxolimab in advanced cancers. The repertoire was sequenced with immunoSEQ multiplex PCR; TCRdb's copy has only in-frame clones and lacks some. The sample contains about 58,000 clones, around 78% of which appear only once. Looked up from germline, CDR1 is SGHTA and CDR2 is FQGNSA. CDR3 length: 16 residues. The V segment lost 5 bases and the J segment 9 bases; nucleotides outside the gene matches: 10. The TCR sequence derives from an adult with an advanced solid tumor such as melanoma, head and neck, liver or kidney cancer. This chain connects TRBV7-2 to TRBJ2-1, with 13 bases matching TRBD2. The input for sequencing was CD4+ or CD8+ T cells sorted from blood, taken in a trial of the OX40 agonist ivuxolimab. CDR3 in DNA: TGTGCCAGCAGCCCCCAACTAGCGGGGGGGCCGGTTGAGCAGTTCTTC. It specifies CASSPQLAGGPVEQFF. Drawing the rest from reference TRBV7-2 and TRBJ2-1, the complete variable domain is GAGVSQSPSNKVTEKGKDVELRCDPISGHTALYWYRQSLGQGLEFLIYFQGNSAPDKSGLPSDRFSAERTGGSVSTLTIQRTQQEDSAVYLCASSPQLAGGPVEQFFGPGTRLTVL.